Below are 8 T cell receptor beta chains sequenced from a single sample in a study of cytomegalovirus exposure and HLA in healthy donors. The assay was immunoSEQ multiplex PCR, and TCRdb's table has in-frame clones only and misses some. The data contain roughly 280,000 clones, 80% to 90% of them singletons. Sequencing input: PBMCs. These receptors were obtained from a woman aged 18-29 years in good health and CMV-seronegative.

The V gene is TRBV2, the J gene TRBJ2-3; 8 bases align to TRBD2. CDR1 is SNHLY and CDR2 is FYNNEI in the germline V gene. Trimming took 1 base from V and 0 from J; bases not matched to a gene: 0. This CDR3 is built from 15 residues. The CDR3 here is CASSEERGSTDTQYF. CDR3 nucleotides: TGTGCCAGCAGTGAAGAGCGGGGGAGCACAGATACGCAGTATTTT. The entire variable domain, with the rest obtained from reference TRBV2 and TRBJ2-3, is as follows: EPEVTQTPSHQVTQMGQEVILRCVPISNHLYFYWYRQILGQKVEFLVSFYNNEISEKSEIFDDQFSVERPDGSNFTLKIRSTKLEDSAMYFCASSEERGSTDTQYFGPGTRLTVL.

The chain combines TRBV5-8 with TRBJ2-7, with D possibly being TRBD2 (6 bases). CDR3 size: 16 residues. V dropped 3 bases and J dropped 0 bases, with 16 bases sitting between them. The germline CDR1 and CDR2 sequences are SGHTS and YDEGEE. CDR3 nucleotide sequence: TGTGCCAGCAGCTCCTACCCCGGGACTCCCTCCTACGAGCAGTACTTC. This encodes CASSSYPGTPSYEQYF. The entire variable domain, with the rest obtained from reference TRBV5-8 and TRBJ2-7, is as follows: EAGVTQSPTHLIKTRGQQATLRCSPISGHTSVYWYQQALGLGLQFLLWYDEGEERNRGNFPPRFSGRQFPNYSSELNVNALELEDSALYLCASSSYPGTPSYEQYFGPGTRLTVT.

CDR3 bases: TGTGCCAGGCGACTAGCGGGGGTGAGTGAGCAGTACTTC. It translates to CARRLAGVSEQYF. The chain joins TRBV2 to TRBJ2-7; TRBD2 aligns across 12 bases. Germline V gives CDR1 SNHLY, CDR2 FYNNEI. The CDR3 is 13 amino acids. V was pared by 9 bases and J by 7 bases, with 7 bases of the junction left unmatched.

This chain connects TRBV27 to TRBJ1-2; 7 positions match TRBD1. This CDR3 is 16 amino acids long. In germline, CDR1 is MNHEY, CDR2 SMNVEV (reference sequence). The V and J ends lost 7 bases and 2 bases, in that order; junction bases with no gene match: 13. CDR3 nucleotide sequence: TGTGCCAGCACCCCCTACGGGGACAGTTACAACTATGGCTACACCTTC. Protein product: CASTPYGDSYNYGYTF.

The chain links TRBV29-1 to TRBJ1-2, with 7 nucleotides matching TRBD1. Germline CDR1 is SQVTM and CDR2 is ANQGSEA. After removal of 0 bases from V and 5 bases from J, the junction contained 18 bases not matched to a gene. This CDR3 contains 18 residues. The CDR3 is CSVEDLFVFGQDSYGYTF. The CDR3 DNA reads TGCAGCGTTGAAGATCTATTTGTGTTCGGACAGGATAGTTATGGCTACACCTTC.

The CDR3 here is CAWSESTGDTEAFF. In nucleotides, the CDR3 is TGTGCCTGGAGTGAATCGACAGGGGACACTGAAGCTTTCTTT. The V gene is TRBV30, the J gene TRBJ1-1; 8 bases fit TRBD1. The V gene's germline CDR1 is GTSNPN and CDR2 SVGIG (reference sequence). CDR3 size: 14 residues. J gave up 3 bases and V 1 base, and 4 bases lay outside the gene matches.

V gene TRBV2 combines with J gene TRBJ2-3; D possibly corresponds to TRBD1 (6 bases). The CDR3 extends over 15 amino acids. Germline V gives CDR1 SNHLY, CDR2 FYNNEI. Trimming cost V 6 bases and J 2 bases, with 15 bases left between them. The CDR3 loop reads CASRIQGYVTDTQYF. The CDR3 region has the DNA TGTGCCAGCAGGATCCAGGGGTATGTCACAGATACGCAGTATTTT.

In nucleotides, the CDR3 is TGCGCCAGCAGCCCTAACAGGGACGCTACCTTCCACACGGATACGCAGTATTTT. Amino acids: CASSPNRDATFHTDTQYF. The gene calls are TRBV4-1 and TRBJ2-3, with a tentative D call TRBD1 (6 bases). There are 18 residues in the CDR3. The ends were cut back, 4 bases at V and 6 bases at J, with 26 bases in the middle. The germline V gene has CDR1 MGHRA and CDR2 YSYEKL.